This TCR beta chain originates from a study of cytomegalovirus exposure and HLA in healthy donors. General observations from the study: The study labeled 150 or so TCR beta chains cytomegalovirus-associated. A later analysis showed TCR association rates differing by HLA locus, peaking at DRB1 and lowest at HLA-C. There were several of the most significant clusters that appeared linked to common viral pathogens in a later analysis.

This clone was recorded once. The antigen remains unidentified. Primers for the PCR totalled 60 Vbeta and 13 Jbeta. Generated by immunoSEQ multiplex PCR, the TCRdb table keeps only in-frame clones and is missing some. Of some 130,000 clones listed, around three quarters were seen once; the top ten hold roughly 2%. Donors consisted of healthy bone marrow donors. V dropped 8 bases and J dropped 7 bases, with 18 bases sitting between them. CDR1 is MGHDK and CDR2 is SYGVNS in the germline V gene. CDR3 length equals 14 residues. The sample was PBMCs. This sequence originates from a man younger than 30 in good health and CMV-seronegative. V is TRBV25-1 and J is TRBJ1-3, with no clear D. As DNA, the CDR3 is TGTGCCAGCGCTAAGGGCGGGGAAGGTAACACCATATATTTT. Amino acids: CASAKGGEGNTIYF.